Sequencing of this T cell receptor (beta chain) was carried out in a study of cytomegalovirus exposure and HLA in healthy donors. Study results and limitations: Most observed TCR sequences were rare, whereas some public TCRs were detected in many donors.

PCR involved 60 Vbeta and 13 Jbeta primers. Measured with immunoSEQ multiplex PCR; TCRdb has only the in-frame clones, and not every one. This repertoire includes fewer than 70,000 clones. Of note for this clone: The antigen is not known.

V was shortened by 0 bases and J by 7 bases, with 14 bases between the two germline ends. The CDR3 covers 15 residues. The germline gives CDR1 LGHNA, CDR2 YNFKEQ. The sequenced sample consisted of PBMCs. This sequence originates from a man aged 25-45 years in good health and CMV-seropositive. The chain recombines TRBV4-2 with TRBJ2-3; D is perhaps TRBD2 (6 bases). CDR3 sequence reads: CASSQELLAIYTQYF. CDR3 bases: TGTGCCAGCAGCCAAGAACTACTAGCCATCTATACGCAGTATTTT.